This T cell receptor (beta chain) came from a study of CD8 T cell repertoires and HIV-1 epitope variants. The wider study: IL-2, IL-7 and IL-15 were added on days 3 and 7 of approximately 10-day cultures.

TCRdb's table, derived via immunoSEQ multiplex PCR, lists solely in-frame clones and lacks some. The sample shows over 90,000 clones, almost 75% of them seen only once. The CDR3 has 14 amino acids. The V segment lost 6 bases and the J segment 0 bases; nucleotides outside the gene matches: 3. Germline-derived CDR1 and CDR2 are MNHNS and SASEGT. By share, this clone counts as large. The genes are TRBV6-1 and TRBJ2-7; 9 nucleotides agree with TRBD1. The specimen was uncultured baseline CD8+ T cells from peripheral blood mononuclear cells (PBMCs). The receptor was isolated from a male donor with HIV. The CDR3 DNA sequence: TGTGCCAGCAGACAGGGGGCTTCCTCCTACGAGCAGTACTTC. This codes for CASRQGASSYEQYF.